The 31 T cell receptor beta chains below were found in one sample sequenced in a study of vaccination and CD4 T cells after COVID-19. Which antigens these TCRs recognize remains unknown. Indicated treatment: roughly ten-day PBMC culture with coronavirus spike peptide pools or control peptides (ViraFEST assay). Oncomine TCR Beta short-read sequencing was applied to DNA from cultured CD4+ T cells. TCRdb recomputed calls from the PCR reads with MiXCR, one row per CDR3 protein. This table holds roughly 11,000 distinct CDR3 sequences, less than 55% found once. Sequencing used CD4+ T cells from blood, cultured in vitro. The receptor set was obtained from a human donor who had recovered from COVID-19.

This clonotype occurred a few times. This sequence joins TRBV6-5 and TRBJ1-1; D ambiguous. Germline CDR1 MNHEY, CDR2 SVGAGI. This CDR3 region has 13 residues. Trimming removed 4 bases at V and 7 bases at J, with 13 bases between. CDR3 region: CASSLDGSYEAFF. In nucleotides, the CDR3 is TGTGCCAGCAGTTTGGACGGAAGTTATGAAGCTTTCTTT.

The chain combines TRBV4-1 with TRBJ1-1, with 10 bases fitting TRBD1. In germline, CDR1 is MGHRA, CDR2 YSYEKL. Losses at the gene ends were 3 bases for V and 3 bases for J; bases not matched to a gene: 4. CDR3 size: 15 residues. This CDR3 reads CASSHAGTGDTEAFF. The CDR3 region has the DNA TGCGCCAGCAGCCACGCCGGGACAGGGGACACTGAAGCTTTCTTT.

J is TRBJ1-2 and V is TRBV6-1; possibly TRBD1 for D (6 bases). This CDR3 comprises 15 residues. Trimming stripped 6 bases from V and 2 bases from J, with 16 bases between. Germline V gene lookup returns CDR1 MNHNS and CDR2 SASEGT. In DNA, the CDR3 is TGTGCCAGCAGATCCCTCAGGGGAGTGAACTATGGCTACACCTTC. Amino acid sequence: CASRSLRGVNYGYTF.

This chain uses TRBV24-1 with TRBJ2-1; tentatively, D is TRBD1 (6 bases). V lost 3 bases and J 6 bases, leaving 17 bases between the germline ends. The CDR3 spans 16 residues. The germline CDR1 and CDR2 sequences are KGHDR and SFDVKD. The CDR3 DNA follows: TGTGCCACCAGTGATGCACGGGACATACGGGTCAATGAGCAGTTCTTC. This translates into CATSDARDIRVNEQFF.

The chain combines TRBV7-2 with TRBJ2-3; TRBD2 might be the D (5 bases). Per the germline V gene, CDR1 is SGHTA and CDR2 is FQGNSA. V was shortened by 4 bases and J by 4 bases, with 21 bases between the two germline ends. The CDR3 sequence is 17 residues long. DNA for the CDR3: TGTGCCAGCAGCTCCCCCCCGTCGGGGATTGATTCAGATACGCAGTATTTT. This translates into CASSSPPSGIDSDTQYF.

This clonotype was counted between two and nine times. The rearrangement joins TRBV2 to TRBJ1-2, with D possibly TRBD1 on 5 matching bases. Trimming stripped 8 bases from V and 3 bases from J, with 16 bases between. The CDR3 consists of 14 residues. Looked up from germline, CDR1 is SNHLY and CDR2 is FYNNEI. The DNA of the CDR3 is TGTGCCAGCCGTGGGGACCTCTGGGACTATGGCTACACCTTC. It codes for CASRGDLWDYGYTF.

The V and J genes are TRBV6-5 and TRBJ2-3; the D is unclear. CDR3 length: 16 residues. The V and J ends lost 0 bases and 2 bases respectively, with 12 bases between them. Per germline, CDR1 MNHEY and CDR2 SVGAGI. This chain's CDR3 is CASSYSNRPPTDTQYF. The CDR3 DNA is TGTGCCAGCAGTTACTCGAACCGCCCTCCCACAGATACGCAGTATTTT.

This clonotype showed up just a few times. The rearrangement links TRBV6-5 to TRBJ1-3, with D hard to call. The CDR3 totals 15 residues. Trimming stripped 1 base from V and 2 bases from J, with 9 bases between. Looked up from germline, CDR1 is MNHEY and CDR2 is SVGAGI. This chain's CDR3 is CASSYYRPPGNTIYF. The CDR3 DNA is TGTGCCAGCAGTTACTATAGGCCCCCTGGAAACACCATATATTTT.

The chain has TRBV11-2 and TRBJ2-5; D uncertain. The CDR3 is 14 residues long. V was trimmed by 5 bases and J by 5 bases, leaving 15 bases between them. Germline V gene data show CDR1 as SGHAT and CDR2 as FQNNGV. The CDR3 loop is CASSNRRLRETQYF. The CDR3 DNA follows: TGTGCCAGCAGCAATAGACGCCTACGCGAGACCCAGTACTTC.

By sample fraction, this clonotype is large. V and J are TRBV24-1 and TRBJ2-3; 12 bases are shared with TRBD2. The CDR3 loop spans 18 amino acids. The germline V gene has CDR1 KGHDR and CDR2 SFDVKD. Unmatched junction bases numbered 10, after V lost 3 bases and J lost 4 bases. The CDR3 loop reads CATSDQKLAGGLADTQYF. The DNA of the CDR3 is TGTGCCACCAGTGATCAAAAACTAGCGGGGGGTTTGGCAGATACGCAGTATTTT.

V is TRBV6-1 and J is TRBJ1-5; D gene uncertain. The CDR3 spans 14 residues. Trimming shortened V by 6 bases and J by 2 bases, and 11 bases separated the two germline ends. CDR1 and CDR2 (germline): MNHNS, SASEGT. The CDR3 reads CASRHYTGNQPQHF. The CDR3 coding sequence is TGTGCCAGCAGACATTACACCGGCAATCAGCCCCAGCATTTT.

The CDR3, as DNA: TGTGCCAGCAGTTTAAAGGGGGCACCGCAGTATTTT. It translates to CASSLKGAPQYF. V usage is TRBV12-3 or TRBV12-4 and J usage is TRBJ2-3; TRBD1 agrees at 7 bases. This CDR3 has 12 residues. V was clipped by 2 bases and J by 10 bases; unmatched bases: 3.

The J gene is TRBJ1-2, the V gene TRBV12-3 or TRBV12-4; D perhaps matches TRBD1 (5 bases). This CDR3 is 15 amino acids long. V lost 5 bases and J lost 4, with 17 bases in between. CDR3 sequence: CASSPRGSEGYGYTF. The DNA for the CDR3 is TGTGCCAGCAGTCCACGGGGGTCCGAAGGCTATGGCTACACCTTC.

In this sample, this clonotype turned up a few times. V gene TRBV11-2 combines with J gene TRBJ2-5; D is perhaps TRBD1 (5 bases). This CDR3 spans 15 amino acids. V was trimmed by 0 bases and J by 3 bases, leaving 11 bases between them. Per the germline V gene, CDR1 is SGHAT and CDR2 is FQNNGV. DNA for the CDR3: TGTGCCAGCAGCTTAGATCCCCGACAGAAAGAGACCCAGTACTTC. Amino acids: CASSLDPRQKETQYF.

The CDR3 protein is CASSTSFNEQFF. The CDR3 bases are TGTGCCAGCAGCACTAGTTTCAATGAGCAGTTCTTC. V and J are TRBV12-3 or TRBV12-4 and TRBJ2-1; maybe TRBD2 (5 bases). Trimming shortened V by 6 bases and J by 6 bases, and 9 bases separated the two germline ends. The CDR3 is 12 residues long.

The rearrangement joins TRBV19 to TRBJ2-3; D may be TRBD1 or TRBD2 (5 bases each). V dropped 3 bases and J dropped 4 bases, with 14 bases sitting between them. Germline V gene data show CDR1 as LNHDA and CDR2 as SQIVND (reference sequence). The CDR3 sequence is 15 residues long. The CDR3, as DNA: TGTGCCAGTAGTATGGGACCCGTTTATTCAGATACGCAGTATTTT. This encodes CASSMGPVYSDTQYF. The full variable domain, in which reference TRBV19 and TRBJ2-3 provide the parts outside the CDR3, is DGGITQSPKYLFRKEGQNVTLSCEQNLNHDAMYWYRQDPGQGLRLIYYSQIVNDFQKGDIAEGYSVSREKKESFPLTVTSAQKNPTAFYLCASSMGPVYSDTQYFGPGTRLTVL.

This chain uses TRBV6-1 with TRBJ1-4; D ambiguous. The V and J ends lost 1 base and 13 bases respectively, with 10 bases between them. The CDR3 sequence is 12 residues long. Germline V lookup: CDR1 MNHNS, CDR2 SASEGT. The CDR3 sequence is CASSEGSIRLFF. DNA for the CDR3: TGTGCCAGCAGTGAAGGGTCGATTCGACTGTTTTTT.

The rearrangement joins TRBV29-1 to TRBJ1-1; TRBD1 agrees at 12 bases. Germline V gene lookup returns CDR1 SQVTM and CDR2 ANQGSEA. The J segment lost 0 bases and the V segment lost 6 bases, leaving 5 bases of the junction unmatched. The CDR3 length is 15 residues. CDR3 bases: TGCAGCGTGGGGGGACAGGGGGCTTTGAACACTGAAGCTTTCTTT. Translating it yields CSVGGQGALNTEAFF.

This clonotype was counted a few times. The chain links TRBV6-5 to TRBJ2-5; 9 nucleotides match TRBD2. V trimming: 1 base; J trimming: 4 bases; junction bases outside the gene matches: 4. CDR1 is MNHEY, CDR2 SVGAGI, per germline. The CDR3 extends over 15 amino acids. The CDR3 loop is CASSYLAGVGETQYF. CDR3 bases: TGTGCCAGCAGTTACTTAGCGGGAGTGGGAGAGACCCAGTACTTC.

This clonotype was observed a few times. This chain links TRBV7-9 with TRBJ1-2, with D perhaps matching TRBD1 (5 bases). The CDR3 sequence is 15 residues long. Germline CDR1 reads SEHNR; CDR2 reads FQNEAQ (reference sequence). V was shortened by 1 base and J by 6 bases, with 15 bases between the two germline ends. CDR3 sequence: CASSLVAGGKDGYTF. The CDR3 DNA reads as TGTGCCAGCAGCTTAGTCGCCGGGGGGAAGGATGGCTACACCTTC.

Only a few counts were recorded for this clonotype. The chain recombines TRBV6-1 with TRBJ1-2; 7 positions match TRBD1. J was trimmed by 8 bases and V by 6 bases; bases with no gene match: 9. The CDR3 has 13 residues. From germline, CDR1 is MNHNS and CDR2 SASEGT. The CDR3 DNA sequence: TGTGCCAGCAGCGACAGGGACCGCTGGGGCTACACCTTC. Translated, it gives CASSDRDRWGYTF.

The chain couples TRBV27 to TRBJ2-2, with 8 nucleotides matching TRBD2. The CDR3 totals 18 residues. Germline V gene sequence: CDR1 MNHEY, CDR2 SMNVEV (reference sequence). J gave up 2 bases and V 5 bases, and 13 bases lay outside the gene matches. The CDR3 region is CASSNVVFAGGNTGELFF. The CDR3 DNA reads as TGTGCCAGCAGTAATGTAGTCTTTGCGGGAGGAAACACCGGGGAGCTGTTTTTT.

A few counts support this clonotype. This chain connects TRBV20-1 to TRBJ1-4, with 9 positions matching TRBD1. V dropped 5 bases and J dropped 5; count of bases not matched to a gene: 9. Germline V gene lookup returns CDR1 DFQATT and CDR2 SNEGSKA (reference sequence). The CDR3 has 15 amino acids. CDR3 loop: CSAGPTGGGNEKLFF. The CDR3 nucleotides read TGCAGTGCTGGACCGACAGGGGGGGGGAATGAAAAACTGTTTTTT.

The genes are TRBV7-8 and TRBJ1-6, with TRBD1 matching 8 bases. Germline V lookup: CDR1 SGHVS, CDR2 FQNEAQ. There are 14 residues in the CDR3. The ends lost 3 bases at V and 10 bases at J; junction bases unmatched: 5. The CDR3 is CASSFGQGGSPLHF. The CDR3 coding sequence is TGTGCCAGCAGCTTTGGACAGGGCGGGTCACCCCTCCACTTT.

The chain has TRBV20-1 and TRBJ1-2, with TRBD1 matching 11 bases. The CDR3 is 14 residues long. J was trimmed by 9 bases and V by 3 bases; bases with no gene match: 9. CDR1 is DFQATT, CDR2 SNEGSKA, per germline (reference sequence). The DNA for the CDR3 is TGCAGTGCTAGTAATTCGGGACAGGGGGATAGCTACACCTTC. Translation: CSASNSGQGDSYTF.

The chain links TRBV20-1 to TRBJ2-5, with D perhaps TRBD1 or TRBD2 (5 bases each). This CDR3 is built from 15 residues. Germline CDR1 DFQATT, CDR2 SNEGSKA (reference sequence). V was shortened by 0 bases and J by 1 base, with 12 bases between the two germline ends. The CDR3 bases are TGCAGTGCTAGAGATTGGTGGGGGTTCCAAGAGACCCAGTACTTC. It translates to CSARDWWGFQETQYF.

This clonotype was seen more than once but under ten times. V and J are TRBV10-3 and TRBJ1-5; no clear D gene. Trimming shortened V by 3 bases and J by 4 bases, and 7 bases separated the two germline ends. Germline V gene sequence: CDR1 ENHRY, CDR2 SYGVKD. The CDR3 extends over 13 amino acids. The CDR3 loop reads CAISDSPNQPQHF. The CDR3 nucleotides read TGTGCCATCAGTGACAGCCCTAATCAGCCCCAGCATTTT.

This clonotype was seen just once. CDR3 sequence: CASSIDPGQGANGYTF. The CDR3 DNA is TGTGCCAGTAGTATAGATCCGGGACAGGGGGCGAATGGCTACACCTTC. The chain carries TRBV19 and TRBJ1-2; TRBD1 matches 12 bases. Germline V gene lookup returns CDR1 LNHDA and CDR2 SQIVND (reference sequence). This CDR3 region has 16 residues. Losses at the gene ends were 0 bases for V and 6 bases for J; bases not matched to a gene: 5.

The chain has TRBV14 and TRBJ1-3; 9 nucleotides agree with TRBD1. The V gene end was trimmed by 2 bases and the J gene end by 0 bases; junction bases not matched to a gene: 5. The germline V gene encodes CDR1 SGHDN and CDR2 FVKESK. CDR3 length equals 17 residues. The CDR3 is CASSQKGTGRSGNTIYF. CDR3 in DNA: TGTGCCAGCAGCCAAAAAGGGACAGGGCGCTCTGGAAACACCATATATTTT.

This clonotype showed up just a few times. The chain is built from TRBV2 and TRBJ1-1; D may be TRBD1 (5 bases). The CDR3 length is 15 residues. Trimming took 10 bases from V and 1 from J, leaving 19 bases between them. Germline loops: CDR1 SNHLY, CDR2 FYNNEI. CDR3 residues: CANRQLAGGNTEAFF. DNA of the CDR3: TGTGCCAACAGACAACTGGCCGGGGGGAACACTGAAGCTTTCTTT.

The table lists this clonotype with a count of one. The rearrangement links TRBV11-3 to TRBJ1-3; no clear D. The CDR3 sequence is 14 residues long. Deletions cut 5 bases from V and 0 bases from J, with 8 bases between. The germline CDR1 and CDR2 sequences are SGHNT and YENEEA. The CDR3 loop reads CASSAGISGNTIYF. CDR3 DNA sequence: TGTGCCAGCAGCGCCGGTATCTCTGGAAACACCATATATTTT.